The clone carrying this T cell receptor beta chain was counted only a few times. No antigen is known for it. The data belong to a study of T cells after yellow fever vaccination. In the study overall: Fractions of limited cellularity were prepared by means of SMART-Seq v4 Ultra Low Input.

Researchers made TCR cDNA using 5'RACE template switching, and this step added a universal primer site and UMIs. TCRdb processed the 5' RACE reads anew with MiXCR; each CDR3 protein has one entry. The sample yields a few hundred thousand distinct CDR3 sequences, less than 9% seen once. CDR3 length: 14 amino acids. The germline gives CDR1 KGHSH, CDR2 LQKENI. V lost 3 bases to trimming and J lost 2 bases, with 7 bases between them. Whole-study findings and limits: Within FACS-sorted repertoires, abundant clonotypes contaminating from the bulk population could be present. Post-booster repertoires contained most primary-vaccination clones again (about 96% CD4, 85% to 90% CD8).

This clonotype was obtained from a man aged 25 to 45 who received the YFV17D yellow fever vaccine. The specimen comprised CD4+ T cells sorted from PBMCs, sampled 15 days after the yellow fever booster vaccination. V and J are TRBV18 and TRBJ2-2; weak D call: TRBD2 (6 bases). DNA of the CDR3: TGTGCCAGCTCACCGGGACTTAACACCGGGGAGCTGTTTTTT. Amino acids: CASSPGLNTGELFF.